This TCR beta chain is drawn from a study of blood T cell repertoires in COVID-19. In the authors' methods: Reference gene primer amplification in the assay estimated nucleated cell counts. This table comes from immunoSEQ multiplex PCR, and its TCRdb copy is limited to in-frame clones, with some not included. V, J and clone size derive from that table, while D and trimming were established from the DNA sequence. This sample has roughly 170,000 clones; around nine tenths occur once, and the top ten carry 2.5% to 3.5%. Germline V gene lookup returns CDR1 SEHNR and CDR2 FQNEAQ (reference sequence). The CDR3 length is 13 residues. J gave up 5 bases and V 9 bases, and 5 bases lay outside the gene matches.

J is TRBJ2-1 and V is TRBV7-9; 9 nucleotides line up with TRBD1. This sequence was found in a man aged 40-49 years with active or convalescent COVID-19. The sequenced material came from peripheral blood. Here the CDR3 reads CASLRTGDNEQFF. In nucleotides, the CDR3 is TGTGCCAGTCTCCGGACAGGGGACAATGAGCAGTTCTTC.